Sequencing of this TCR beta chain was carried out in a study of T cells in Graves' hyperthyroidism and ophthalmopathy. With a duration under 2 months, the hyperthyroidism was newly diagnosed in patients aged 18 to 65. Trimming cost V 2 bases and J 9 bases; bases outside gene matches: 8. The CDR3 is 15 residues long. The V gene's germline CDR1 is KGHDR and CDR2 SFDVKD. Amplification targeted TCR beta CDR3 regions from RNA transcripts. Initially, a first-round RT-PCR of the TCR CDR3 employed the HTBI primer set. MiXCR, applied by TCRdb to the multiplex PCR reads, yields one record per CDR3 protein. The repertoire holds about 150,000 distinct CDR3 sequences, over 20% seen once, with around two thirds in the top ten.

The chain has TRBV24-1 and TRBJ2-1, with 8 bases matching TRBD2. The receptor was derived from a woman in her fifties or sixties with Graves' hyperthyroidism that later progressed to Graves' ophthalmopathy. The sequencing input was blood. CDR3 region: CATSDSGAGAGEQFF. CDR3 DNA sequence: TGTGCCACCAGTGATTCGGGAGCGGGGGCGGGTGAGCAGTTCTTC.